The present T cell receptor beta chain was sequenced within a study of a mutant IDH1 vaccine in newly diagnosed glioma. TCRdb keeps only in-frame clones here, not all; method: immunoSEQ multiplex PCR. The sample consists of roughly 40,000 clones, 80% to 90% of them appearing once. For this clone: Its antigen is not identified.

Noted time point: week 5, during vaccination. Topical imiquimod accompanied each vaccine dose, which consisted of 300 ug of mutant IDH1 20-mer peptide. Trimming removed 5 bases from V and 6 bases from J; junction bases left unmatched: 9. The CDR3 is made up of 14 amino acids. Germline CDR1 and CDR2: WNHNN and SYGVQD (reference sequence). This receptor was obtained from a man between 35 and 55 years old with glioma. The sequencing here drew on PBMCs, taken from a glioma patient whose treatment included an IDH1 peptide vaccine. The chain employs TRBV10-1 and TRBJ2-5; 7 bases align to TRBD1. The CDR3: CASSSPGGVKTQYF. The CDR3, as DNA: TGCGCCAGCAGTTCTCCAGGGGGAGTGAAGACCCAGTACTTC.